The sequence of this TCR beta chain was determined in a study of T cell responses to AZD1222 COVID-19 vaccine. Pooled samples include second doses given at about 4 or 12 weeks. This clone was seen a few times. Its target is not known. The study, taken as a whole, reports: At baseline, just a handful of AZD1222 recipients tested seropositive. Spike-wide vaccine-associated CD4 TCRs dominated at 160-218 and 743-854. Epitopes outside B.1.351 and B.1.1.7 mutated regions reportedly drew nearly half of spike TCRs.

The V end was cut by 6 bases, the J end by 8 bases, with 16 bases between. There are 14 residues in the CDR3. Germline assignment: CDR1 MDHEN and CDR2 SYDVKM. The method was immunoSEQ multiplex PCR; TCRdb's version includes in-frame clones alone and lacks a portion of them. The sample lists about 81,000 clones, 86% occurring once. The genes are TRBV28 and TRBJ1-4; no clear D gene. The material sequenced was peripheral blood, taken 28 days after the second AZD1222 dose. This clonotype was sampled from an adult who received the AZD1222 COVID-19 vaccine. CDR3 in DNA: TGTGCCAGCAGGGCGGACGGCATGGGGGAAAAACTGTTTTTT. Its translation: CASRADGMGEKLFF.